The clone carrying this T cell receptor (beta chain) was seen ten or more times. Germline CDR1 and CDR2: SGHTA and FQGTGA. This CDR3 spans 14 amino acids. Trimming took off 5 bases at V and 0 bases at J, with 11 bases between the two ends. The data stem from a study of blood T cells in healthy people across ages. A sample-barcoded 5' primer and a J-beta primer mix were used in a second PCR of about 7 to 11 cycles. TCRdb re-analysed the 5' RACE reads in MiXCR, keeping a single row per CDR3 protein. The data hold about 800,000 distinct CDR3 sequences, with around half observed a single time. J is TRBJ2-7 and V is TRBV7-3; D may correspond to TRBD1 or TRBD2 (5 bases each). The sample was blood. The TCR was taken from an elderly man in good health. The CDR3 protein is CASSQRDGSYEQYF. CDR3 bases: TGTGCCAGCAGCCAACGGGACGGCTCCTACGAGCAGTACTTC. Filled out from reference TRBV7-3 and TRBJ2-7, the complete variable domain reads GAGVSQTPSNKVTEKGKYVELRCDPISGHTALYWYRQSLGQGPEFLIYFQGTGAADDSGLPNDRFFAVRPEGSVSTLKIQRTERGDSAVYLCASSQRDGSYEQYFGPGTRLTVT.